This T cell receptor (beta chain) is drawn from a study of blood T cell repertoires in COVID-19. About the study: There were acute and convalescent COVID-19 samples, and they came from the United States, Italy and Spain. The cDNA or gDNA used as material had been derived from T cells, B-cell-depleted T cells, or PBMCs.

Authors' data handling: Cell counts per sample came from amplifying reference gene primers. Measured with immunoSEQ multiplex PCR; TCRdb has only the in-frame clones, and not every one. That table is the source of V, J and clone size, and D and trimming were worked out from the DNA. The table shows 140,000 to 150,000 clones, with approximately 89% occurring only once. Trimming stripped 5 bases from V and 5 bases from J, with 22 bases between. Germline V lookup: CDR1 SGHAT, CDR2 FQNNGV. The CDR3 runs to 16 residues. Sequenced material: peripheral blood. V usage is TRBV11-2 and J usage is TRBJ2-7; TRBD2 might be the D (7 bases). This clonotype was obtained from a human donor in a cohort sampled during active COVID-19. In DNA form, the CDR3 reads TGTGCCAGCAGCCCAATTTTCGGGGGGCGCTCGCACGAGCAGTACTTC. It specifies CASSPIFGGRSHEQYF.